The 2 T cell receptor beta chains listed next were all sequenced from one sample in a study of T cells in Graves' hyperthyroidism and ophthalmopathy. TCR beta CDR3 regions were amplified from RNA transcripts. Initially, a first-round RT-PCR of the TCR CDR3 employed the HTBI primer set. One entry per CDR3 protein results from TCRdb running MiXCR on the multiplex PCR reads. The sample holds around 480,000 distinct CDR3 sequences, roughly an eighth seen once. Input material: blood. The receptors come from a woman in her late teens or twenties with Graves' hyperthyroidism.

This chain links TRBV2 with TRBJ2-6, with no clear D. Between the trimmed V and J ends, which lost 4 bases and 0 bases, there was a span of 10 bases. CDR1 is SNHLY and CDR2 is FYNNEI in the germline V gene. The CDR3 has 16 amino acids. CDR3 DNA sequence: TGTGCCAGCAGTGGGTTTCAGAGCTCTGGGGCCAACGTCCTGACTTTC. Translation gives CASSGFQSSGANVLTF.

This clonotype has a handful of counts. J is TRBJ1-4 and V is TRBV19; D might be TRBD1 (5 bases). The V and J ends lost 5 bases and 2 bases respectively, with 15 bases between them. This CDR3 has 16 residues. Per the germline V gene, CDR1 is LNHDA and CDR2 is SQIVND (reference sequence). CDR3 bases: TGTGCCAGTAGTGTCGTGACGAGGGGCACTAATGAAAAACTGTTTTTT. Encoded protein: CASSVVTRGTNEKLFF.